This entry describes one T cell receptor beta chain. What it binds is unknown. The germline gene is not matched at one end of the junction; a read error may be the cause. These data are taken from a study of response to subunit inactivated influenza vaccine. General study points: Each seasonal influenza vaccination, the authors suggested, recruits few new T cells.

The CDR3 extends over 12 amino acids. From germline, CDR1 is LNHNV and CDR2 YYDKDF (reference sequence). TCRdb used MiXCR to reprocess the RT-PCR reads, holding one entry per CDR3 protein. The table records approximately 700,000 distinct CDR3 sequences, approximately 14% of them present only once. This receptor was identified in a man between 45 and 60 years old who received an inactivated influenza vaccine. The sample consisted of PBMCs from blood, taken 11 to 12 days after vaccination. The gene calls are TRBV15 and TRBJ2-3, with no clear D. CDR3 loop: CGTSSAGDTQYF. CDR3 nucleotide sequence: TGTGGCACCAGCAGTGCAGGAGATACGCAGTATTTT.